Below, 9 T cell receptor beta chains from the same sample are listed, as sequenced in a study of response to subunit inactivated influenza vaccine (dated by TCRdb to 2016 to 2019). The library was prepared using RT-PCR. The sample was run on an Illumina HiSeq 2500. Through fastp at Q25 and MiXCR, TCRdb rebuilt clones from the public reads, retaining in-frame beta chains. CDR3 protein duplicates are merged, each entry listing the most common genes and DNA. In all, the sample holds 650,000 to 800,000 distinct CDR3 sequences, and around a sixth of those were seen once. The ten largest clones represent 11% of the sample. The source was PBMCs from blood, collected more than 4 days after vaccination. The receptor set was obtained from a man aged 50 to 59 who received an inactivated influenza vaccine. Donor details come from another sample of the same person, matched by shared clones.

This clonotype was seen a few times. The rearrangement uses TRBV20-1 and TRBJ2-7, with 7 nucleotides matching TRBD1. CDR3 size: 14 residues. CDR1 and CDR2 from the germline V gene are DFQATT and SNEGSKA (reference sequence). Trimming at V came to 3 bases and at J to 2 bases, leaving 7 bases not matched to a gene. DNA of the CDR3: TGCAGTGCTAGCGCTTCAGGGGGAGCCTACGAGCAGTACTTC. This sequence encodes CSASASGGAYEQYF.

The chain carries TRBV4-2 and TRBJ1-2; TRBD1 is a possible D gene (5 bases). The V end was cut by 1 base, the J end by 5 bases, with 11 bases between. CDR3 size: 14 residues. Per germline, CDR1 LGHNA and CDR2 YNFKEQ. The CDR3 here is CASSQGSGQYGYTF. The CDR3 DNA is TGTGCCAGCAGCCAAGGGTCAGGGCAATATGGCTACACCTTC.

The V gene is TRBV5-1, the J gene TRBJ2-1, with 8 bases lining up with TRBD2. Per the germline V gene, CDR1 is SGHRS and CDR2 is YFSETQ. V dropped 0 bases and J dropped 5; count of bases not matched to a gene: 7. This CDR3 contains 16 residues. This CDR3 reads CASSLGPGGRNNEQFF. In DNA form, the CDR3 reads TGCGCCAGCAGCTTGGGTCCGGGAGGGCGAAACAATGAGCAGTTCTTC.

This clonotype showed up just a few times. The chain employs TRBV29-1 and TRBJ2-5, with 7 bases fitting TRBD1. With V trimmed by 7 bases and J by 2 bases, 4 bases remained unmatched. The CDR3 length is 12 residues. Germline V lookup: CDR1 SQVTM, CDR2 ANQGSEA. DNA for the CDR3: TGCAGCGGATGGACAGGTCAAGAGACCCAGTACTTC. Protein: CSGWTGQETQYF.

This clonotype has at least ten counts. This chain joins TRBV15 and TRBJ1-5; D not resolved. V shed 6 bases and J shed 2 bases, with 11 bases lying between them. Looked up from germline, CDR1 is LNHNV and CDR2 is YYDKDF (reference sequence). The CDR3 consists of 14 residues. The chain's CDR3 is CATSSFFGNQPQHF. In DNA, the CDR3 is TGTGCCACCAGTTCCTTTTTTGGCAATCAGCCCCAGCATTTT. Based on the CDR3 plus reference TRBV15 and TRBJ1-5, the full variable domain is DAMVIQNPRYQVTQFGKPVTLSCSQTLNHNVMYWYQQKSSQAPKLLFHYYDKDFNNEADTPDNFQSRRPNTSFCFLDIRSPGLGDTAMYLCATSSFFGNQPQHFGDGTRLSIL.

The chain couples TRBV10-1 to TRBJ2-1; the match to TRBD2 covers 9 bases. The V gene end was trimmed by 5 bases and the J gene end by 10 bases; junction bases not matched to a gene: 12. The length of the CDR3 is 15 residues. The germline V gene has CDR1 WNHNN and CDR2 SYGVQD (reference sequence). The CDR3 region has the DNA TGCGCCAGCAGTCCTGGGACTAGCTCGGTAGAGGAGCAGTTCTTC. Residues: CASSPGTSSVEEQFF.

This clonotype was observed a few times. The V and J genes are TRBV6-1 and TRBJ2-2; 9 bases match TRBD2. V lost 6 bases to trimming and J lost 0 bases; unmatched junction nucleotides: 5. Looked up from germline, CDR1 is MNHNS and CDR2 is SASEGT. The CDR3 consists of 16 residues. CDR3 protein: CASRGSGSPNTGELFF. The CDR3 coding sequence is TGTGCCAGCAGGGGTAGCGGGAGTCCGAACACCGGGGAGCTGTTTTTT.

This clonotype was counted between two and nine times. Written as DNA, the CDR3 is TGTGCCAGCAGTAGGGACCCGGGGGAGACCCAGTACTTC. It encodes CASSRDPGETQYF. J is TRBJ2-5 and V is TRBV2, with D perhaps TRBD1 or TRBD2 (5 bases each). Germline V gene sequence: CDR1 SNHLY, CDR2 FYNNEI. V shed 5 bases and J shed 5 bases, with 12 bases lying between them. This CDR3 spans 13 amino acids. The whole variable domain, filled in from reference TRBV2 and TRBJ2-5, reads EPEVTQTPSHQVTQMGQEVILRCVPISNHLYFYWYRQILGQKVEFLVSFYNNEISEKSEIFDDQFSVERPDGSNFTLKIRSTKLEDSAMYFCASSRDPGETQYFGPGTRLLVL.

Worth noting for this clonotype: A single base separates this from a much larger clone, so it may be a read error. The chain is built from TRBV10-3 and TRBJ2-7; D unclear. CDR1 is ENHRY and CDR2 is SYGVKD in the germline V gene. V was trimmed by 8 bases and J by 5 bases, leaving 10 bases between them. The CDR3 spans 11 residues. CDR3 residues: CAIEASNEQYF. The CDR3 DNA reads as TGTGCCATCGAGGCTAGTAACGAGCAGTACTTC.